One and the same sample provided the 9 T cell receptor beta chains below, sequenced in a study of human T cells and chemical hapten exposure. MiXCR was run by TCRdb on the RACE reads, yielding one entry per CDR3 protein. The sample consists of 350,000 to 450,000 distinct CDR3 sequences, 5% to 6.5% of them appearing once. Time point: pre-sensitization, week 0. Treatment in this sample: therapeutic diphenylcyclopropenone sensitization with weekly scalp DPC. Sequenced here: whole blood, sampled in connection with sensitization to the hapten diphenylcyclopropenone (DPC). The source of these receptors is a woman in her 50s with alopecia areata. Some clones in this sample may be carry-over from other donors' samples.

The chain carries TRBV6-2 or TRBV6-3 and TRBJ1-3; D unclear. CDR3 length equals 13 residues. V lost 7 bases, J lost 4 bases, and 11 bases lay in between. Germline assignment: CDR1 MNHEY and CDR2 SVGEGT. The CDR3 DNA sequence: TGTGCCAGCACCCGAGGACCAGGAAACACCATATATTTT. Its translation: CASTRGPGNTIYF.

This clonotype was seen a few times. The gene calls are TRBV15 and TRBJ1-1, with D hard to call. V was cut by 1 base and J by 2 bases, with 17 bases left in between. There are 17 residues in the CDR3. The germline V gene encodes CDR1 LNHNV and CDR2 YYDKDF (reference sequence). CDR3 protein: CATSRVPLAVYNTEAFF. The DNA for the CDR3 is TGTGCCACCAGCAGAGTGCCTCTTGCTGTGTATAACACTGAAGCTTTCTTT.

This clonotype occurred many times. The V and J genes are TRBV4-3 and TRBJ1-6; weak D call: TRBD1 (5 bases). This CDR3 has 14 residues. Trimming left V 4 bases short and J 7 bases short, with 11 bases between. Germline V gene lookup returns CDR1 LGHNA and CDR2 YSLEER. CDR3 coding DNA: TGCGCCAGCAGCCCGGGACCGAGAAATTCACCCCTCCACTTT. Its protein is CASSPGPRNSPLHF.

This clonotype has a count of ten or more. The chain has TRBV11-1 and TRBJ2-2; D gene ambiguous. Germline CDR1 is SGHAT and CDR2 is FQDESV (reference sequence). The CDR3 length is 14 residues. The V end lost 4 bases, the J end lost 7 bases, and 13 bases lay between the germline ends. CDR3 nucleotides: TGTGCCAGCAGCTCAGAGGTCTGGGGCGGGGAGCTGTTTTTT. This translates into CASSSEVWGGELFF.

In its sample, this clonotype was seen a few times. This sequence joins TRBV6-2 or TRBV6-3 and TRBJ2-2; perhaps TRBD2 as D (6 bases). Germline loops: CDR1 MNHEY, CDR2 SVGEGT. The CDR3 sequence is 13 residues long. The V and J ends lost 8 bases and 6 bases respectively, with 13 bases between them. CDR3 coding DNA: TGTGCCAGCGATGGTCTAGCGTCCGGGGAGCTGTTTTTT. Amino acids: CASDGLASGELFF.

This clonotype was recorded many times. The junction departs from the called germline gene at one end, perhaps through a read error. The chain is built from TRBV27 and TRBJ2-5; D gene ambiguous. This CDR3 has 15 amino acids. Germline values: CDR1 MNHEY, CDR2 SMNVEV (reference sequence). As DNA, the CDR3 is TGTGCCAGCAGTTTATCGATAGGGATCCAAGAAACCCAGTACTTC. Translating gives CASSLSIGIQETQYF.

This clonotype was detected ten times or more. This chain uses TRBV9 with TRBJ2-7, with TRBD2 matching over 7 bases. Unmatched junction bases numbered 8, after V lost 4 bases and J lost 4 bases. Germline V lookup: CDR1 SGDLS, CDR2 YYNGEE. This CDR3 spans 14 amino acids. CDR3 DNA sequence: TGTGCCAGCAGCCCCGGACTAGTAGGTTACGAGCAGTACTTC. This gives the protein CASSPGLVGYEQYF.

This clonotype appeared a few times. The chain links TRBV2 to TRBJ2-3; no reliable D call. V lost 8 bases to trimming and J lost 0 bases, with 12 bases between them. Germline CDR1 SNHLY, CDR2 FYNNEI. CDR3 size: 14 residues. CDR3 in amino acids: CASGRVASTDTQYF. CDR3 coding DNA: TGTGCCAGCGGCCGAGTCGCTAGCACAGATACGCAGTATTTT. The entire variable domain, with the rest obtained from reference TRBV2 and TRBJ2-3, is as follows: EPEVTQTPSHQVTQMGQEVILRCVPISNHLYFYWYRQILGQKVEFLVSFYNNEISEKSEIFDDQFSVERPDGSNFTLKIRSTKLEDSAMYFCASGRVASTDTQYFGPGTRLTVL.

The V gene is TRBV7-9, the J gene TRBJ2-1; 11 bases are shared with TRBD2. J was trimmed by 6 bases and V by 5 bases; bases with no gene match: 9. Per the germline V gene, CDR1 is SEHNR and CDR2 is FQNEAQ (reference sequence). CDR3 size: 16 residues. CDR3: CASSHISGRALNEQFF. The CDR3 bases are TGTGCCAGCAGCCATATTAGCGGGAGGGCCCTCAATGAGCAGTTCTTC. Drawing the rest from reference TRBV7-9 and TRBJ2-1, the complete variable domain is DTGVSQNPRHKITKRGQNVTFRCDPISEHNRLYWYRQTLGQGPEFLTYFQNEAQLEKSRLLSDRFSAERPKGSFSTLEIQRTEQGDSAMYLCASSHISGRALNEQFFGPGTRLTVL.